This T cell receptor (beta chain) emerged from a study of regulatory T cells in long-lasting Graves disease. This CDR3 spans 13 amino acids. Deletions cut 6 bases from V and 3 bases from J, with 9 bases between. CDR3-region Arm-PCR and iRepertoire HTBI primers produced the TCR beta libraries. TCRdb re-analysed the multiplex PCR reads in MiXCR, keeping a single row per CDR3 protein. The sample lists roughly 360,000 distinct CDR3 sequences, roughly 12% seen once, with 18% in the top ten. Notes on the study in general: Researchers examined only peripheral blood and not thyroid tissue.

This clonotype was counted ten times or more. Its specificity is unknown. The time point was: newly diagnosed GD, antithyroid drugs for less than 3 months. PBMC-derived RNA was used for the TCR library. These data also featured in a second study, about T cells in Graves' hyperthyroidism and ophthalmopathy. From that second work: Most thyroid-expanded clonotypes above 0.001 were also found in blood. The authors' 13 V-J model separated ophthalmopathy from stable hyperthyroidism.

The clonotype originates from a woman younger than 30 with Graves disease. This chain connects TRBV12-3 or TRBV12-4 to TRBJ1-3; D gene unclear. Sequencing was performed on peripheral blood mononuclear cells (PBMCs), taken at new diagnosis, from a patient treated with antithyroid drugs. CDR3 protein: CASSDQVGNTIYF. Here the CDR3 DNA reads TGTGCCAGCAGCGACCAGGTTGGAAACACCATATATTTT.